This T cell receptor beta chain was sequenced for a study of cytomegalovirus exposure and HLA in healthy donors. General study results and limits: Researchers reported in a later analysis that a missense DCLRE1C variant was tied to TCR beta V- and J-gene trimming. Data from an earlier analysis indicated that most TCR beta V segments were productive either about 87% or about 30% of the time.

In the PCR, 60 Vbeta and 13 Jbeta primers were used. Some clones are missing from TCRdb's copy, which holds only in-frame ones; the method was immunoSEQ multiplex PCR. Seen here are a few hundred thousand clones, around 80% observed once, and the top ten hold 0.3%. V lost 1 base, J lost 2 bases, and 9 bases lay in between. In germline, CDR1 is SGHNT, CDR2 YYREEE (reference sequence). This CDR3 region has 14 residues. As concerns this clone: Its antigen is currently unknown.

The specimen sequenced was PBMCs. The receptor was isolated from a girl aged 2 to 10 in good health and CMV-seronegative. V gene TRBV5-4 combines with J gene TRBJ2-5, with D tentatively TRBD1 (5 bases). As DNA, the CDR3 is TGTGCCAGCAGCTTGAAGGGGCTTCAAGAGACCCAGTACTTC. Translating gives CASSLKGLQETQYF.